This TCR beta chain emerged from a study of Ad26.COV2.S vaccination and SARS-CoV-2 variants. General observations from the study: There was reportedly substantial breadth in spike-specific CD8+ and CD4+ T cell responses after vaccination. Measurements of TCR breadth and depth may have given underestimates of the total T cell responses.

Assay used: immunoSEQ multiplex PCR; TCRdb lists only in-frame clones, some missing. Of just over 350,000 clones listed, under 95% are singletons. As for this clone: Its antigen is undetermined.

This CDR3 has 17 amino acids. Germline assignment: CDR1 PRHDT and CDR2 FYEKMQ (reference sequence). The V segment lost 4 bases and the J segment 6 bases; nucleotides outside the gene matches: 18. Sequencing was performed on peripheral blood, taken after recovery from COVID-19. The source of this sequence is a human donor who had recovered from COVID-19. This rearrangement joins TRBV13 to TRBJ2-7; 7 positions agree with TRBD1. CDR3 loop: CASSYKLRDSGRGEQYF. The CDR3 bases are TGTGCCAGCAGCTATAAACTCCGGGACAGTGGGAGAGGCGAGCAGTACTTC. Using reference TRBV13 and TRBJ2-7 for the parts outside the CDR3, the full variable domain is AAGVIQSPRHLIKEKRETATLKCYPIPRHDTVYWYQQGPGQDPQFLISFYEKMQSDKGSIPDRFSAQQFSDYHSELNMSSLELGDSALYFCASSYKLRDSGRGEQYFGPGTRLTVT.